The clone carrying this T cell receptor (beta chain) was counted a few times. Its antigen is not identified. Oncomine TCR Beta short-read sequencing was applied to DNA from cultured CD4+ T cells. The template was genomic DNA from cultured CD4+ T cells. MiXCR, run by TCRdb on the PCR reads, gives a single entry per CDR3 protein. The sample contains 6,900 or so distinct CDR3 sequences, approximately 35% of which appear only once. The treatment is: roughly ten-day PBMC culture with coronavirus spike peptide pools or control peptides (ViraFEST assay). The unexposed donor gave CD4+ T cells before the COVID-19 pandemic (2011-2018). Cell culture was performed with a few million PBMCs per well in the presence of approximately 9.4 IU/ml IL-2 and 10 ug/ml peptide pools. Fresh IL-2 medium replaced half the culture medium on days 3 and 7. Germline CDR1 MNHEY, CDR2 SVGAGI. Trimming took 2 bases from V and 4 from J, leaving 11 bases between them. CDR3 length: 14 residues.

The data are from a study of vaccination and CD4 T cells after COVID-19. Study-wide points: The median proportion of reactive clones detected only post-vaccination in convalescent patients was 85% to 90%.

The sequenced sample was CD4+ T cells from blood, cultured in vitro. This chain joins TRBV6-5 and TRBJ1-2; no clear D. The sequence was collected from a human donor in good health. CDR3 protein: CASSYDGPGYGYTF. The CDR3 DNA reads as TGTGCCAGCAGTTACGATGGACCGGGCTATGGCTACACCTTC.